This T cell receptor beta chain is from a study of blood T cells in healthy people across ages. Study-level results: In these data, TCR beta diversity tracked strongly with naive T cell percentage. Age brought a roughly linear fall in TCR beta diversity measured per million T cells.

A J-beta primer mix and a sample-barcoded 5' primer were used in a second PCR of roughly 6 to 12 cycles. The template-switch adaptor was a 5' adaptor with 12 random nucleotides. It tagged each cDNA molecule. Using its own MiXCR run on the 5' RACE reads, TCRdb lists one record per CDR3 protein. The data hold 850,000 to 1,300,000 distinct CDR3 sequences, with more than 40% observed a single time. V lost 3 bases, J lost 8 bases, and 11 bases stayed unmatched. The V gene's germline CDR1 is SGHRS and CDR2 YFSETQ. The CDR3 contains 18 residues. Comments on this clonotype: Its antigen is unidentified.

Isolated per sample were at least 7 million PBMCs. The origin of this receptor is a woman aged 55 to 70 in good health. The genes are TRBV5-1 and TRBJ2-1, with TRBD2 matching 16 bases. The source material was blood. In nucleotides, the CDR3 is TGCGCCAGCAGCTCGACGGCGGGACTAGCGGGAGGGCCCCATGAGCAGTTCTTC. Protein: CASSSTAGLAGGPHEQFF. Filled out from reference TRBV5-1 and TRBJ2-1, the complete variable domain reads KAGVTQTPRYLIKTRGQQVTLSCSPISGHRSVSWYQQTPGQGLQFLFEYFSETQRNKGNFPGRFSGRQFSNSRSEMNVSTLELGDSALYLCASSSTAGLAGGPHEQFFGPGTRLTVL.